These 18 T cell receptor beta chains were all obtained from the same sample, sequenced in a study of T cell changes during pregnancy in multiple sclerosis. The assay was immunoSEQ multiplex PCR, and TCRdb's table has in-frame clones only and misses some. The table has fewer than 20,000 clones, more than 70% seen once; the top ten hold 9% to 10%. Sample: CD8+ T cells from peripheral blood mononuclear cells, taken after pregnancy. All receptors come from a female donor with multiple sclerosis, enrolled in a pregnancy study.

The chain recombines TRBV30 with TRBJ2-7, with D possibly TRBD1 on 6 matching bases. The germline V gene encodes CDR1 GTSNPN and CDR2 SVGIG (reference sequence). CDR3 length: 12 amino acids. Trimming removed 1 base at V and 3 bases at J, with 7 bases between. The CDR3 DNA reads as TGTGCCTGGAGTGCACAGGGCTACGAGCAGTACTTC. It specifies CAWSAQGYEQYF.

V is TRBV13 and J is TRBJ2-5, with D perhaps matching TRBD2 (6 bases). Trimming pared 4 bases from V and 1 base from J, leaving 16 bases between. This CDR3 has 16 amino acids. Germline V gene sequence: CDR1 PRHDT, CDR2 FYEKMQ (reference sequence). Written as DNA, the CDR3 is TGTGCCAGCAGCTCAGGCGCACGGGGGAGCCAAGAGACCCAGTACTTC. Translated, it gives CASSSGARGSQETQYF.

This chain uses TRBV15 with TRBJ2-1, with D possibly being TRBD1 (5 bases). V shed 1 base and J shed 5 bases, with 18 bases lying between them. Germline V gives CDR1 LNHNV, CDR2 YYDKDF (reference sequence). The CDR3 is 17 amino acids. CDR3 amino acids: CATSRVYLAGINNEQFF. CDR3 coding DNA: TGTGCCACCAGCAGAGTTTATTTGGCAGGGATCAACAATGAGCAGTTCTTC.

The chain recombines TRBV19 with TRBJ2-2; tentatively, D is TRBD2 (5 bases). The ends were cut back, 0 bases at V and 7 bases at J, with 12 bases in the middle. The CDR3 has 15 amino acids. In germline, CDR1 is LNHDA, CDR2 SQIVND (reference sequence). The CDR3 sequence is CASSIDHVAGGELFF. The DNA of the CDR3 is TGTGCCAGTAGTATAGATCACGTGGCGGGCGGGGAGCTGTTTTTT.

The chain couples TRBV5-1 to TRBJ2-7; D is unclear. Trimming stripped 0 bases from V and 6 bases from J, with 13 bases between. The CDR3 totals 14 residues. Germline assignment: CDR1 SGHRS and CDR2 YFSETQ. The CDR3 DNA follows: TGCGCCAGCAGCTTGGGTAATGAGCCTCTCGAGCAGTACTTC. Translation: CASSLGNEPLEQYF.

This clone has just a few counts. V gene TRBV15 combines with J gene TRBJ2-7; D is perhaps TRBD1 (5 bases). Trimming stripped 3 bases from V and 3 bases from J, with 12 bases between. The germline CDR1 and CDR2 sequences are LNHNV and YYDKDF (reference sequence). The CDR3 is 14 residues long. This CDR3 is CATSRQTEGYEQYF. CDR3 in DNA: TGTGCCACCAGCAGGCAGACAGAAGGCTACGAGCAGTACTTC.

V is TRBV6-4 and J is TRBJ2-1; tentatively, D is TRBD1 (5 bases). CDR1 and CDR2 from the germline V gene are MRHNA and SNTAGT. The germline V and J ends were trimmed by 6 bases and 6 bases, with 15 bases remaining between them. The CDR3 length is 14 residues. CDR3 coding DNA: TGTGCCAGCAGCGCCGACAGCCCCGGCAATGAGCAGTTCTTC. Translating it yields CASSADSPGNEQFF.

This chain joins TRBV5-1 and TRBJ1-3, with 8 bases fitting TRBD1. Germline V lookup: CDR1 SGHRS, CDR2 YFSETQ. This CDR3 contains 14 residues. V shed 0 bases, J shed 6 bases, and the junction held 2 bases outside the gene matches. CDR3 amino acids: CASSLGTGQNTIYF. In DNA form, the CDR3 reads TGCGCCAGCAGCTTGGGGACAGGGCAAAACACCATATATTTT.

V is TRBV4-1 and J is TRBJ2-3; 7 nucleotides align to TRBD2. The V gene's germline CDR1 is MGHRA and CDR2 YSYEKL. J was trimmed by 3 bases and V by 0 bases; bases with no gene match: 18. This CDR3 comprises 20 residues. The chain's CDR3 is CASSQDPTGGTLRKTDTQYF. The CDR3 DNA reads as TGCGCCAGCAGCCAAGATCCGACGGGAGGTACCCTGAGGAAGACAGATACGCAGTATTTT.

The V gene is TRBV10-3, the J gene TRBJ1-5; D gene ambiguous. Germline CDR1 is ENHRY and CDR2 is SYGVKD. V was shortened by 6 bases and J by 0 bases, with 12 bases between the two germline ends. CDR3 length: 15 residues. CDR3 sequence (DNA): TGTGCCATCAGCCGGGATCTATATAGCAATCAGCCCCAGCATTTT. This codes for CAISRDLYSNQPQHF.

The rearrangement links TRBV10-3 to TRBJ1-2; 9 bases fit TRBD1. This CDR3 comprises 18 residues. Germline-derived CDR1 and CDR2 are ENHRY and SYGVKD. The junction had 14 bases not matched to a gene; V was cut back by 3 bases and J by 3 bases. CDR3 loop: CAISDSDRGTSLDYGYTF. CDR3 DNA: TGTGCCATCAGTGACTCGGACAGGGGTACAAGTCTGGACTATGGCTACACCTTC.

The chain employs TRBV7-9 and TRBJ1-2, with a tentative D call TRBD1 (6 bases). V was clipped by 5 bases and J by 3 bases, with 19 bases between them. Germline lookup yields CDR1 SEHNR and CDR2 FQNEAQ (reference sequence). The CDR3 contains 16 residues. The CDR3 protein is CASSQTTGLGDYGYTF. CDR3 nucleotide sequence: TGTGCCAGCAGCCAAACTACAGGGCTAGGGGACTATGGCTACACCTTC.

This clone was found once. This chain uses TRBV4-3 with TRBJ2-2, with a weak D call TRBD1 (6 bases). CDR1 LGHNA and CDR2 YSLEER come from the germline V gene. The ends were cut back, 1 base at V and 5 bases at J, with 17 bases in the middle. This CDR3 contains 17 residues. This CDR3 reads CASSQVGQSNPTGELFF. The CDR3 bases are TGCGCCAGCAGCCAAGTGGGACAATCGAATCCTACCGGGGAGCTGTTTTTT.

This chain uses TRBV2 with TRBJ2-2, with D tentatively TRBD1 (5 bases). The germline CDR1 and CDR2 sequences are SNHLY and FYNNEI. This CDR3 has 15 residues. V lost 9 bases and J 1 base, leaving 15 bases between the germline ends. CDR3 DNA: TGTGCCAGGGAAGTGACAGCGAAGAACACCGGGGAGCTGTTTTTT. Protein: CAREVTAKNTGELFF. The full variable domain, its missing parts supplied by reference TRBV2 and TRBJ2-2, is EPEVTQTPSHQVTQMGQEVILRCVPISNHLYFYWYRQILGQKVEFLVSFYNNEISEKSEIFDDQFSVERPDGSNFTLKIRSTKLEDSAMYFCAREVTAKNTGELFFGEGSRLTVL.

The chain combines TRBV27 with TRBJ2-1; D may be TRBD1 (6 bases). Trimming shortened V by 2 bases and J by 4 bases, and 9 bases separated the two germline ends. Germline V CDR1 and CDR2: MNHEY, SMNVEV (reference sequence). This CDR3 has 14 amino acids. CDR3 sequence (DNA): TGTGCCAGCAGTTTAGAGACAGGATACAATGAGCAGTTCTTC. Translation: CASSLETGYNEQFF.

CDR3 amino acids: CASLRDRGLYEQYF. The CDR3 DNA reads TGTGCCAGCCTCCGGGACAGGGGTCTCTACGAGCAGTACTTC. The V gene is TRBV19, the J gene TRBJ2-7; 10 bases line up with TRBD1. This CDR3 contains 14 residues. The J segment lost 3 bases and the V segment lost 9 bases, leaving 8 bases of the junction unmatched. The germline CDR1 and CDR2 sequences are LNHDA and SQIVND (reference sequence).

CDR3 sequence: CASSLGQEEQPQHF. The CDR3 DNA follows: TGTGCCAGCAGCCTGGGACAGGAGGAACAGCCCCAGCATTTT. The J gene is TRBJ1-5, the V gene TRBV4-2, with 8 positions matching TRBD1. The CDR3 contains 14 residues. Germline CDR1 and CDR2: LGHNA and YNFKEQ. V dropped 4 bases and J dropped 7; count of bases not matched to a gene: 6.

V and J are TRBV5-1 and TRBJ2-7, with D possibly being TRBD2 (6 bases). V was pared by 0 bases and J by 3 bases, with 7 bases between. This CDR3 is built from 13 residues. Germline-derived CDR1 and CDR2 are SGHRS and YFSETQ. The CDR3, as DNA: TGCGCCAGCAGCTTGGGGGGGGTCTACGAGCAGTACTTC. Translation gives CASSLGGVYEQYF.